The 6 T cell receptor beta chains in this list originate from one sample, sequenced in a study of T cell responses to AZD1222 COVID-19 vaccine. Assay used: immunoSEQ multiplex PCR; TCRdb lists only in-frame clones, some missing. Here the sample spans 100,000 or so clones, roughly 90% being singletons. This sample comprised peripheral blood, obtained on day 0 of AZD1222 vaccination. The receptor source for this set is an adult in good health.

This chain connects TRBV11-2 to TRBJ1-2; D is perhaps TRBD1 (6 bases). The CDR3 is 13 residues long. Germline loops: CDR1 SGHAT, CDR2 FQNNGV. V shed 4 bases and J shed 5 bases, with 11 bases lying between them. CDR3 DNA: TGTGCCAGCAGCTCAGGGGTCTCTTATGGCTACACCTTC. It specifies CASSSGVSYGYTF.

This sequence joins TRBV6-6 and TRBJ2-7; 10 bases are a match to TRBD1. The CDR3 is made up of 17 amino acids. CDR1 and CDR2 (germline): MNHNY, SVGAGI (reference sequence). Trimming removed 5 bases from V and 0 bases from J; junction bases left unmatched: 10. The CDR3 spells CASSRSMTGGLSYEQYF. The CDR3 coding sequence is TGTGCCAGCAGTAGATCCATGACAGGGGGCCTCTCCTACGAGCAGTACTTC.

The CDR3 reads CASSPGRYNSPLHF. CDR3 coding DNA: TGTGCCAGTAGTCCGGGACGGTATAATTCACCCCTCCACTTT. The chain employs TRBV19 and TRBJ1-6, with D perhaps matching TRBD1 (5 bases). Looked up from germline, CDR1 is LNHDA and CDR2 is SQIVND (reference sequence). V lost 5 bases, J lost 4 bases, and 9 bases lay in between. This CDR3 contains 14 residues. Drawing the rest from reference TRBV19 and TRBJ1-6, the complete variable domain is DGGITQSPKYLFRKEGQNVTLSCEQNLNHDAMYWYRQDPGQGLRLIYYSQIVNDFQKGDIAEGYSVSREKKESFPLTVTSAQKNPTAFYLCASSPGRYNSPLHFGNGTRLTVT.

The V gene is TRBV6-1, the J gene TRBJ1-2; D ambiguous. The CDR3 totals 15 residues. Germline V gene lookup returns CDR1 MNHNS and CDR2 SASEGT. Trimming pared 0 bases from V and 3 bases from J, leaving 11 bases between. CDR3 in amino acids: CASSEATRQHYGYTF. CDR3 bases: TGTGCCAGCAGTGAAGCAACTCGGCAGCACTATGGCTACACCTTC.

DNA of the CDR3: TGTGCCAGCAGTATCTCAGGCTTTGGCTATGGCTACACCTTC. Translated, it gives CASSISGFGYGYTF. The J gene is TRBJ1-2, the V gene TRBV25-1; D is uncertain. Trimming left V 5 bases short and J 4 bases short, with 14 bases between. The germline V gene has CDR1 MGHDK and CDR2 SYGVNS. CDR3 size: 14 residues.

CDR3 residues: CASSLIIQGGTGELFF. The CDR3 DNA follows: TGTGCCAGCAGTTTAATCATCCAGGGGGGCACCGGGGAGCTGTTTTTT. The chain combines TRBV27 with TRBJ2-2; D may be TRBD1 (7 bases). CDR1 and CDR2 (germline): MNHEY, SMNVEV (reference sequence). This CDR3 is 16 amino acids long. Trimming removed 2 bases at V and 4 bases at J, with 14 bases between.